The T cell receptor beta chain described here comes from a study of OX40 agonist ivuxolimab in advanced cancers. Study in general: Dose-escalation patients had hepatocellular carcinoma, melanoma, renal cell or head and neck cancer.

Sequenced by immunoSEQ multiplex PCR; TCRdb stores in-frame clones only, minus some. Among tens of thousands of clones, around 91% were seen once, and the ten largest hold 1.5% to 2%. Findings and limits, study-wide: The study observed clonal expansion of CD4+ and CD8+ blood T cells by week 6 at 0.1 to 3.0 mg/kg. What antigens the expanded peripheral T cells recognized was never established. In CD8+ T cells, expanded clones were on average more numerous than in CD4+.

This clone has more than one count but fewer than ten. Its antigen is still unknown. In germline, CDR1 is SGHTA, CDR2 FQGTGA. The V end was cut by 5 bases, the J end by 4 bases, with 20 bases between. The CDR3 consists of 17 residues. Source: CD4+ or CD8+ T cells sorted from blood, taken in a trial of the OX40 agonist ivuxolimab. J is TRBJ2-2 and V is TRBV7-3, with D possibly TRBD2 on 7 matching bases. The clonotype was recovered from an adult with an advanced solid tumor such as melanoma, head and neck, liver or kidney cancer. CDR3 amino acids: CASSPFASRGRTGELFF. The CDR3 DNA follows: TGTGCCAGCAGCCCCTTTGCTTCGCGGGGGCGCACCGGGGAGCTGTTTTTT.